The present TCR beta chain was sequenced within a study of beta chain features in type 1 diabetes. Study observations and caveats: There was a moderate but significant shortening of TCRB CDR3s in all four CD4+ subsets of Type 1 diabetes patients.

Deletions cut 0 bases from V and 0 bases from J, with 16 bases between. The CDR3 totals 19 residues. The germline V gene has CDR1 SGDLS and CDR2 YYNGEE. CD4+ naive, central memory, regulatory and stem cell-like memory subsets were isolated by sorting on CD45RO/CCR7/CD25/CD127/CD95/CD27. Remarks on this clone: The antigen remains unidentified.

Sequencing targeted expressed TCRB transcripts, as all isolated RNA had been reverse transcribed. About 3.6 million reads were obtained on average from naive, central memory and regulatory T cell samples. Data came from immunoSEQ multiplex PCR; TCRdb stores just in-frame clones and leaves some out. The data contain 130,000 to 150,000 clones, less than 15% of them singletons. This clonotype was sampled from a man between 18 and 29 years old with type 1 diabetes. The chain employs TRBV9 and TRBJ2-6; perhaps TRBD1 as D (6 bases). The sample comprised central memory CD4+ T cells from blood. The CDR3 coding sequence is TGTGCCAGCAGCGTAGCCCTCGGACAGCGCTCCTCTGGGGCCAACGTCCTGACTTTC. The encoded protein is CASSVALGQRSSGANVLTF.